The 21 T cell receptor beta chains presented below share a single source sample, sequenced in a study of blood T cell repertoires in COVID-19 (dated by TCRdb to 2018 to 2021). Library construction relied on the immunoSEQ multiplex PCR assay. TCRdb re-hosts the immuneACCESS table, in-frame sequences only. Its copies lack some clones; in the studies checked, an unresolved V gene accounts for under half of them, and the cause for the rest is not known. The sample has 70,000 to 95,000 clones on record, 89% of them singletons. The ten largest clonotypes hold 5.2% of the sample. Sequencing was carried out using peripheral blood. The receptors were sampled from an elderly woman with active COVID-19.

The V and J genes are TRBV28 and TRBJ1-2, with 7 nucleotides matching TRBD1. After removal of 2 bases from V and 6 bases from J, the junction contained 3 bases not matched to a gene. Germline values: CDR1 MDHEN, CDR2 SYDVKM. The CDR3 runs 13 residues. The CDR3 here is CASSLRQGDGYTF. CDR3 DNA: TGTGCCAGCAGTTTACGGCAGGGGGATGGCTACACCTTC.

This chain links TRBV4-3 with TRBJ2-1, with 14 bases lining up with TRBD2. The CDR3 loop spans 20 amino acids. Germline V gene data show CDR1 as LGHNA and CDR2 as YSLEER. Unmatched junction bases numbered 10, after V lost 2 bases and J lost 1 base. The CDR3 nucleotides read TGCGCCAGCAGCCAACATACTATCAGACTAGCGGGAGGGTCCTACAATGAGCAGTTCTTC. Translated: CASSQHTIRLAGGSYNEQFF.

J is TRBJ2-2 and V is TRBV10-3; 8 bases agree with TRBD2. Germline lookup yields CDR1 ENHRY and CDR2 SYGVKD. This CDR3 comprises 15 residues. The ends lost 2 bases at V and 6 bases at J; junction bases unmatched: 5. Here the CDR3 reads CAISETSGQAGELFF. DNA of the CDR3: TGTGCCATCAGTGAGACTAGCGGCCAGGCCGGGGAGCTGTTTTTT.

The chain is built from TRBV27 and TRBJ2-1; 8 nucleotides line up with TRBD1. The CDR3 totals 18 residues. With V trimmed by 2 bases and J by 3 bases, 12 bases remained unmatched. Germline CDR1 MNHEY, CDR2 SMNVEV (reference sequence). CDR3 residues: CASSLRTGNIGHYNEQFF. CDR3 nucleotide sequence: TGTGCCAGCAGTTTACGGACAGGGAATATTGGTCACTACAATGAGCAGTTCTTC.

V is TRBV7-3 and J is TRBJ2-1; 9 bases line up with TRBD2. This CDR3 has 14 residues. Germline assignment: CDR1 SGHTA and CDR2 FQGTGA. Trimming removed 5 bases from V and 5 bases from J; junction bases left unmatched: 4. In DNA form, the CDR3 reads TGTGCCAGCAGCCCGACTAGCGGAAACAATGAGCAGTTCTTC. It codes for CASSPTSGNNEQFF.

The chain's CDR3 is CASSQDIELGGGTQYF. CDR3 sequence (DNA): TGCGCCAGCAGCCAAGATATCGAACTAGGGGGCGGTACGCAGTATTTT. This chain links TRBV4-3 with TRBJ2-3; 7 bases map to TRBD1. CDR1 and CDR2 from the germline V gene are LGHNA and YSLEER. The CDR3 length is 16 residues. J lost 8 bases, V lost 0 bases, and 11 bases had no gene match.

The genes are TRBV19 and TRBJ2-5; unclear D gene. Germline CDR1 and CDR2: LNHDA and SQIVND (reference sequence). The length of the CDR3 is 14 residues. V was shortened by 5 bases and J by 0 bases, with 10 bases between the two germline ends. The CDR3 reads CASSPSTNQETQYF. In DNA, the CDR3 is TGTGCCAGTAGTCCCAGTACTAACCAAGAGACCCAGTACTTC.

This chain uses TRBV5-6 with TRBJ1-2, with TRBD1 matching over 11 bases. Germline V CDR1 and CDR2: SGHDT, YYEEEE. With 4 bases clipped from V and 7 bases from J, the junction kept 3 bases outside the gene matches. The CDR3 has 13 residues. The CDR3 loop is CASSGTGGGGYTF. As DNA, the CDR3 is TGTGCCAGCAGCGGGACAGGGGGTGGTGGCTACACCTTC.

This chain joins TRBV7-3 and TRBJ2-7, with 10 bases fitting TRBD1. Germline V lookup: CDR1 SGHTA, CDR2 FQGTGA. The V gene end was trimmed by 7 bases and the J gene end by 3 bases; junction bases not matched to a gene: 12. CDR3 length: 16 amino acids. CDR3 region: CASIFKPGQGFYEQYF. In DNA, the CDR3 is TGTGCCAGCATCTTTAAACCGGGACAGGGGTTCTACGAGCAGTACTTC.

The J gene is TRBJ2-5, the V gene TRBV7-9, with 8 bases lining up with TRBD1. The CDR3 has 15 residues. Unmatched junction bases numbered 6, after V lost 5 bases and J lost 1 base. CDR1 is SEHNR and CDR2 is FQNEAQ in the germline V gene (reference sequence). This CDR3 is CASSPGQGSQETQYF. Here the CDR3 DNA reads TGTGCCAGCAGCCCAGGACAGGGTTCCCAAGAGACCCAGTACTTC.

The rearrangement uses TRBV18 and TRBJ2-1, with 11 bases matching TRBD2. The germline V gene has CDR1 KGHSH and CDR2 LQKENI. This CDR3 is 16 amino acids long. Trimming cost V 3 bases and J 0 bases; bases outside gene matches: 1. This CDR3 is CASSPTSGSSYNEQFF. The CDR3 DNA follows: TGTGCCAGCTCACCCACTAGCGGGAGCTCCTACAATGAGCAGTTCTTC.

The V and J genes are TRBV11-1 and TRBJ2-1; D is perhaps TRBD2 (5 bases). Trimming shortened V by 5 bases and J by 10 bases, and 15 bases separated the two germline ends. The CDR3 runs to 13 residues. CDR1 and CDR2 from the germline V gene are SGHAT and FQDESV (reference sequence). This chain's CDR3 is CASSPRRELEQFF. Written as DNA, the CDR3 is TGTGCCAGCAGCCCAAGAAGGGAGCTGGAGCAGTTCTTC.

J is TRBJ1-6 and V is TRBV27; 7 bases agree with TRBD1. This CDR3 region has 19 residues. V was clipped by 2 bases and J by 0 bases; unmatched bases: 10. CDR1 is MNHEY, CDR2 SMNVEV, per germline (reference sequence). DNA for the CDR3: TGTGCCAGCAGTTTAGTCTCGGGACAGAGGGGCTCCTATAATTCACCCCTCCACTTT. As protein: CASSLVSGQRGSYNSPLHF.

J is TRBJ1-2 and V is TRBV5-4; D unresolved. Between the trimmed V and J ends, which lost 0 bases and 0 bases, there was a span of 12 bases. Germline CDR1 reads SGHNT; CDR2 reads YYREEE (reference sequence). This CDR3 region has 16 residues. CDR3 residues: CASSLVETTTNYGYTF. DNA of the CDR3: TGTGCCAGCAGCTTGGTGGAGACGACTACTAACTATGGCTACACCTTC.

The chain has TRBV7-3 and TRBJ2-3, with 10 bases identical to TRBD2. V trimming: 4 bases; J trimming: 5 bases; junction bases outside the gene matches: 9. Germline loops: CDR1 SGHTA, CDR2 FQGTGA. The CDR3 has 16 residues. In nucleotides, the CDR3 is TGTGCCAGCAGCTCGATCCTAGCGGGAGAGGGAGATACGCAGTATTTT. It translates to CASSSILAGEGDTQYF.

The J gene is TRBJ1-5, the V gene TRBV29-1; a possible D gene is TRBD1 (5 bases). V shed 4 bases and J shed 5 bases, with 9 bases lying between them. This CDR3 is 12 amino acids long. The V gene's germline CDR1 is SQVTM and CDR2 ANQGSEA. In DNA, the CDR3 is TGCAGCGTTGCAGGGAGGGATCAGCCCCAGCATTTT. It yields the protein CSVAGRDQPQHF.

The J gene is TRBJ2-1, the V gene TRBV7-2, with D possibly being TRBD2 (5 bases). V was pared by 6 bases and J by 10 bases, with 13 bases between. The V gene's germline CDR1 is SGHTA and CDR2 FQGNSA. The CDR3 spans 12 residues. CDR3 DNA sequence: TGTGCCAGCAGTTTTAAGGGAGCCGAGCAGTTCTTC. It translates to CASSFKGAEQFF.

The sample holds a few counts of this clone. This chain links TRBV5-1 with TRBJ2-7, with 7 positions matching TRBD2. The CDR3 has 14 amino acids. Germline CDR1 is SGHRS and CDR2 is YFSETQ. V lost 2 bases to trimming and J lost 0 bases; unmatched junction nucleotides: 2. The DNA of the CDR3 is TGCGCCAGCAGCTTACGGGAGGCCTCCTACGAGCAGTACTTC. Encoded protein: CASSLREASYEQYF.

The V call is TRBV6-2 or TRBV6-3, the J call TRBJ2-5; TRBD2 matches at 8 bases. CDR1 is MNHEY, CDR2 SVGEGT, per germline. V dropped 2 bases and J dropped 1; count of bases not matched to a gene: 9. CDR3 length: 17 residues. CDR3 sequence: CASSYPQGLAGQETQYF. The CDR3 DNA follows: TGTGCCAGCAGTTACCCCCAGGGGCTAGCGGGCCAAGAGACCCAGTACTTC.

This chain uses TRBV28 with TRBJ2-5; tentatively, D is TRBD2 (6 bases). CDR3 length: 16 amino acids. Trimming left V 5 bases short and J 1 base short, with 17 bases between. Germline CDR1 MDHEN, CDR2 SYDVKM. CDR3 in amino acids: CASSSRERRLQETQYF. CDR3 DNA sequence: TGTGCCAGCAGTAGCCGGGAGCGGAGACTCCAAGAGACCCAGTACTTC.

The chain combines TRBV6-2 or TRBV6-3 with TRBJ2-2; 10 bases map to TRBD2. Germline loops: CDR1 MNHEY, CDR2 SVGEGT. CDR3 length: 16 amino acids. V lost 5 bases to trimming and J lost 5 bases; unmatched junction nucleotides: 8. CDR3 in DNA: TGTGCCAGCAGTCCGAGCGGGAGGGCCAAGACCGGGGAGCTGTTTTTT. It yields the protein CASSPSGRAKTGELFF.